This T cell receptor beta chain was sequenced for a study of control samples from healthy donors and cancer patients. Trimming removed 1 base from V and 2 bases from J; junction bases left unmatched: 5. The CDR3 sequence is 15 residues long. Germline CDR1 SNHLY, CDR2 FYNNEI. The assay was immunoSEQ multiplex PCR, and TCRdb's table has in-frame clones only and misses some. The sample has about 52,000 clones; 95% are singletons. The chain has TRBV2 and TRBJ2-7; TRBD1 agrees at 7 bases. Input material: blood. This sequence was found in a man aged 25 to 40 in good health. The CDR3 region is CASSEGAGGPYEQYF. CDR3 in DNA: TGTGCCAGCAGTGAAGGGGCAGGGGGACCCTACGAGCAGTACTTC.